Listed here are 2 T cell receptor beta chains from one sample, sequenced in a study of T cells in women clearing cervical HPV infection. TCRdb's copy holds only in-frame clones and misses some; the assay was immunoSEQ multiplex PCR. In total, the table holds 35,000 to 45,000 clones. Material for sequencing was blood buffy coat. Receptors were obtained from a woman aged 18 to 75 with a cervical HPV16 infection that either progressed to CIN3+ or cleared (not recorded which).

Worth noting for this clone: The read halts 3 residues ahead of the CDR3 end, with the missing end drawn from the germline J gene. The chain carries TRBV29-1 and TRBJ2-7; 9 bases agree with TRBD1. Trimming at V came to 7 bases and at J to 4 bases, leaving 8 bases not matched to a gene. The CDR3 is 13 residues long. Germline CDR1 SQVTM, CDR2 ANQGSEA. The CDR3 sequence is CSARDRAKYEQYF. CDR3 DNA, as far as it was read: TGCAGCGCCCGGGACAGGGCGAAATACGAG.

On this clone: The read ends 3 residues early relative to the CDR3; the germline J gene fills the gap. This sequence joins TRBV19 and TRBJ1-2; 8 positions match TRBD1. J lost 1 base, V lost 6 bases, and 13 bases had no gene match. The CDR3 consists of 17 residues. The germline gives CDR1 LNHDA, CDR2 SQIVND (reference sequence). The CDR3 region is CASRRRQGKTVNYGYTF. The sequenced part of the CDR3 DNA is TGTGCCAGTAGGAGACGACAGGGGAAAACTGTTAACTATGGC. Full variable domain (rest looked up from reference TRBV19 and TRBJ1-2): DGGITQSPKYLFRKEGQNVTLSCEQNLNHDAMYWYRQDPGQGLRLIYYSQIVNDFQKGDIAEGYSVSREKKESFPLTVTSAQKNPTAFYLCASRRRQGKTVNYGYTFGSGTRLTVV.